Listed here are 18 T cell receptor beta chains from one sample, sequenced in a study of beta chain features in type 1 diabetes. Study observations and caveats: A moderate, significant TCRB CDR3 shortening appeared in type 1 diabetes across four CD4+ subsets.

No antigen is known for these receptors. Isolated RNA was reverse transcribed in full, so expressed TCRB transcripts were sequenced. The data were produced by immunoSEQ multiplex PCR, yet TCRdb's version contains in-frame clones alone and is incomplete. The data show 680,000 or so clones, around 15% seen once. Sequenced input: naive CD4+ T cells from blood. These receptors all stem from a young man with type 1 diabetes.

This clone turned up a few times. CDR3 amino acids: CASSLEDPTDTQYF. CDR3 nucleotides: TGTGCCAGCAGCTTGGAGGATCCCACAGATACGCAGTATTTT. The V and J genes are TRBV5-4 and TRBJ2-3, with D hard to call. The CDR3 has 14 residues. V lost 0 bases, J lost 2 bases, and 7 bases lay in between. CDR1 is SGHNT, CDR2 YYREEE, per germline (reference sequence). The full variable domain, completed using reference TRBV5-4 and TRBJ2-3, is ETGVTQSPTHLIKTRGQQVTLRCSSQSGHNTVSWYQQALGQGPQFIFQYYREEENGRGNFPPRFSGLQFPNYSSELNVNALELDDSALYLCASSLEDPTDTQYFGPGTRLTVL.

The chain couples TRBV21-1 to TRBJ2-7; the table assigns TRBD1, which was not confirmed against the DNA. TRBV21-1 constitutes a pseudogene. The CDR3 consists of 16 residues. DNA of the CDR3: TGTGCCAGCAGCAAAGTGGCAGGCGAAGGATCCTACGAGCAGTACTTC. Its translation: CASSKVAGEGSYEQYF.

The chain links TRBV6-5 to TRBJ1-5; TRBD1 might be the D (6 bases). In germline, CDR1 is MNHEY, CDR2 SVGAGI. Trimming took 8 bases from V and 0 from J, leaving 14 bases between them. The CDR3 spans 15 residues. CDR3 nucleotide sequence: TGTGCCAGCCGGCCCGGGACAAATAGCAATCAGCCCCAGCATTTT. Its protein is CASRPGTNSNQPQHF.

This clone was found a few times. The J gene is TRBJ2-1, the V gene TRBV29-1; 7 bases match TRBD2. Trimming cost V 5 bases and J 0 bases; bases outside gene matches: 4. The CDR3 loop spans 14 amino acids. From germline, CDR1 is SQVTM and CDR2 ANQGSEA. CDR3 bases: TGCAGCGTTACCGGGACTAACTCCTACAATGAGCAGTTCTTC. It codes for CSVTGTNSYNEQFF.

This chain uses TRBV27 with TRBJ1-4; TRBD1 matches 7 bases. CDR3 length: 15 amino acids. V was pared by 6 bases and J by 3 bases, with 7 bases of the junction left unmatched. The V gene's germline CDR1 is MNHEY and CDR2 SMNVEV (reference sequence). CDR3 sequence reads: CASSSTGDSNEKLFF. CDR3 nucleotides: TGTGCCAGCAGCAGCACAGGGGATTCTAATGAAAAACTGTTTTTT.

This clone was counted only a few times. This chain links TRBV5-4 with TRBJ2-5; 7 bases match TRBD2. Germline CDR1 and CDR2: SGHNT and YYREEE (reference sequence). The junction had 6 bases not matched to a gene; V was cut back by 0 bases and J by 4 bases. The CDR3 contains 15 residues. The CDR3 loop is CASSLGSGEGETQYF. The CDR3 bases are TGTGCCAGCAGCTTGGGAAGCGGGGAAGGAGAGACCCAGTACTTC. Complete variable domain (other parts from reference TRBV5-4 and TRBJ2-5): ETGVTQSPTHLIKTRGQQVTLRCSSQSGHNTVSWYQQALGQGPQFIFQYYREEENGRGNFPPRFSGLQFPNYSSELNVNALELDDSALYLCASSLGSGEGETQYFGPGTRLLVL.

The J gene is TRBJ2-1, the V gene TRBV5-4; D call uncertain. This CDR3 is 14 amino acids long. V was trimmed by 0 bases and J by 5 bases, leaving 9 bases between them. Germline V gene sequence: CDR1 SGHNT, CDR2 YYREEE (reference sequence). Here the CDR3 reads CASSLVRFDNEQFF. The CDR3 DNA sequence: TGTGCCAGCAGCTTGGTCAGATTCGACAATGAGCAGTTCTTC.

This clone was seen more than once but under ten times. V gene TRBV7-9 combines with J gene TRBJ2-5, with D perhaps matching TRBD2 (5 bases). V lost 3 bases, J lost 2 bases, and 13 bases lay in between. The CDR3 has 15 amino acids. The germline V gene encodes CDR1 SEHNR and CDR2 FQNEAQ (reference sequence). CDR3 sequence reads: CASSFELGTQETQYF. CDR3 sequence (DNA): TGTGCCAGCAGCTTCGAACTAGGAACTCAAGAGACCCAGTACTTC.

This clone appeared many times. This rearrangement joins TRBV10-3 to TRBJ2-3, with D unresolved. CDR1 and CDR2 (germline): ENHRY, SYGVKD. The CDR3 is 12 residues long. Deletions cut 6 bases from V and 6 bases from J, with 10 bases between. CDR3: CAISERLDTQYF. DNA for the CDR3: TGTGCCATCAGCGAACGCCTGGATACGCAGTATTTT.

V usage is TRBV30 and J usage is TRBJ1-6; D is unclear. There are 13 residues in the CDR3. Germline CDR1 is GTSNPN and CDR2 is SVGIG (reference sequence). Trimming removed 4 bases from V and 7 bases from J, with 11 bases in between. This CDR3 is CAWTAIPNSPLHF. The DNA of the CDR3 is TGTGCCTGGACGGCCATCCCAAATTCACCCCTCCACTTT.

This chain links TRBV6-5 with TRBJ2-2; 11 bases line up with TRBD2. This CDR3 region has 14 residues. With V trimmed by 5 bases and J by 7 bases, 3 bases remained unmatched. CDR1 is MNHEY, CDR2 SVGAGI, per germline. CDR3: CASSPGTSGGELFF. DNA of the CDR3: TGTGCCAGCAGTCCCGGGACTAGCGGCGGGGAGCTGTTTTTT.

The chain carries TRBV9 and TRBJ1-2; D is unresolved. Between the trimmed V and J ends, which lost 0 bases and 4 bases, there was a span of 10 bases. This CDR3 has 14 residues. Per germline, CDR1 SGDLS and CDR2 YYNGEE. The CDR3, as DNA: TGTGCCAGCAGCGTAGCTGCAGGCCTCTATGGCTACACCTTC. Residues: CASSVAAGLYGYTF.

J is TRBJ2-5 and V is TRBV5-5; D ambiguous. CDR1 SGHKS and CDR2 YYEKEE come from the germline V gene (reference sequence). The V end lost 4 bases, the J end lost 3 bases, and 13 bases lay between the germline ends. The CDR3 extends over 14 amino acids. CDR3 sequence: CASSPSPAKETQYF. As DNA, the CDR3 is TGTGCCAGCAGCCCTTCCCCGGCTAAAGAGACCCAGTACTTC.

This clone was seen more than once but under ten times. V usage is TRBV28 and J usage is TRBJ2-3; D is uncertain. Germline V gene data show CDR1 as MDHEN and CDR2 as SYDVKM. This CDR3 has 13 amino acids. Between the trimmed V and J ends, which lost 7 bases and 10 bases, there was a span of 18 bases. The CDR3 protein is CASNLQASRAQYF. The CDR3 DNA reads TGTGCCAGCAACCTGCAGGCTTCTCGGGCGCAGTATTTT.

This clone showed up just a few times. The chain links TRBV10-3 to TRBJ2-1; no firm D call. Per germline, CDR1 ENHRY and CDR2 SYGVKD. V gave up 9 bases and J gave up 6 bases, with 9 bases separating them. The CDR3 spans 11 residues. DNA of the CDR3: TGTGCCATACAAGAGATCAATGAGCAGTTCTTC. It codes for CAIQEINEQFF.

The sample holds a few counts of this clone. For the CDR3, the DNA is TGTGCCTGGAGTGTAAACACATACAATGAGCAGTTCTTC. It yields the protein CAWSVNTYNEQFF. The chain couples TRBV30 to TRBJ2-1; D remains unclear. Trimming took off 0 bases at V and 4 bases at J, with 7 bases between the two ends. CDR3 size: 13 residues. From germline, CDR1 is GTSNPN and CDR2 SVGIG (reference sequence).

This sequence joins TRBV14 and TRBJ1-6, with 9 nucleotides matching TRBD1. From germline, CDR1 is SGHDN and CDR2 FVKESK. The length of the CDR3 is 17 residues. The junction had 6 bases not matched to a gene; V was cut back by 1 base and J by 5 bases. CDR3 sequence (DNA): TGTGCCAGCAGCCAAGGGACAGGGGCCGGGAATAATTCACCCCTCCACTTT. Translating it yields CASSQGTGAGNNSPLHF. Complete variable domain (other parts from reference TRBV14 and TRBJ1-6): EAGVTQFPSHSVIEKGQTVTLRCDPISGHDNLYWYRRVMGKEIKFLLHFVKESKQDESGMPNNRFLAERTGGTYSTLKVQPAELEDSGVYFCASSQGTGAGNNSPLHFGNGTRLTVT.

The chain links TRBV27 to TRBJ2-2, with D maybe TRBD2 (6 bases). V lost 4 bases and J 8 bases, leaving 8 bases between the germline ends. Germline-derived CDR1 and CDR2 are MNHEY and SMNVEV (reference sequence). The CDR3 is 12 residues long. CDR3 sequence: CASSWEEGELFF. The DNA for the CDR3 is TGTGCCAGCAGTTGGGAGGAGGGGGAGCTGTTTTTT.